These 15 T cell receptor beta chains came from one sample sequenced in a study of OX40 agonist ivuxolimab in advanced cancers. TCRdb's table, derived via immunoSEQ multiplex PCR, lists solely in-frame clones and lacks some. The sample has approximately 50,000 clones, about nine tenths seen once; the top ten hold roughly 13%. The source material was CD4+ or CD8+ T cells sorted from blood, sampled in a trial of the OX40 agonist ivuxolimab. The receptors stem from an adult with an advanced solid tumor such as melanoma, head and neck, liver or kidney cancer.

This clone has only one observation. The chain links TRBV27 to TRBJ2-3, with D perhaps TRBD1 (5 bases). Trimming removed 2 bases at V and 2 bases at J, with 17 bases between. Germline values: CDR1 MNHEY, CDR2 SMNVEV (reference sequence). This CDR3 contains 17 residues. The CDR3 region is CASSLVAGRAPTDTQYF. The CDR3 DNA is TGTGCCAGCAGTTTAGTCGCTGGCAGGGCTCCCACAGATACGCAGTATTTT.

This clone was seen a single time. The V call is TRBV7-2, the J call TRBJ2-1; 14 bases fit TRBD2. The CDR3 totals 19 residues. Germline CDR1 reads SGHTA; CDR2 reads FQGNSA. Trimming cost V 4 bases and J 0 bases; bases outside gene matches: 8. CDR3 in DNA: TGTGCCAGCAGCTACTTTTGGACTAGCGGGGGGAGCTCCTACAATGAGCAGTTCTTC. As protein: CASSYFWTSGGSSYNEQFF.

The rearrangement links TRBV5-6 to TRBJ1-1; D gene unclear. Germline V lookup: CDR1 SGHDT, CDR2 YYEEEE. Trimming took off 0 bases at V and 8 bases at J, with 11 bases between the two ends. This CDR3 comprises 13 residues. CDR3 region: CASSLAGPPEAFF. The CDR3 nucleotides read TGTGCCAGCAGCTTGGCGGGTCCACCCGAAGCTTTCTTT.

The chain has TRBV27 and TRBJ2-7; the match to TRBD2 covers 8 bases. CDR1 and CDR2 from the germline V gene are MNHEY and SMNVEV (reference sequence). Losses at the gene ends were 11 bases for V and 0 bases for J; bases not matched to a gene: 9. The CDR3 length is 14 residues. Written as DNA, the CDR3 is TGTGCCTCCGGGGGGGGGCCGAGCTCCTACGAGCAGTACTTC. Its translation: CASGGGPSSYEQYF.

The genes are TRBV29-1 and TRBJ2-1; 8 bases line up with TRBD2. This CDR3 region has 16 residues. J was trimmed by 4 bases and V by 3 bases; bases with no gene match: 11. The V gene's germline CDR1 is SQVTM and CDR2 ANQGSEA. The CDR3 reads CSVEGLAGPTYNEQFF. CDR3 coding DNA: TGCAGCGTTGAGGGGTTAGCGGGGCCAACTTACAATGAGCAGTTCTTC.

This rearrangement joins TRBV12-5 to TRBJ1-5, with 10 bases aligning to TRBD1. This CDR3 region has 16 residues. V was clipped by 5 bases and J by 6 bases; unmatched bases: 10. Germline-derived CDR1 and CDR2 are LGHNT and FRNRAP. CDR3 coding DNA: TGTGCTAGTGGTCGAACGACAGGGGGCTTGAGTCAGCCCCAGCATTTT. Translating gives CASGRTTGGLSQPQHF.

This clone was recorded only once. The chain has TRBV5-6 and TRBJ1-1, with 7 bases lining up with TRBD1. The CDR3 covers 12 residues. V shed 6 bases, J shed 5 bases, and the junction held 4 bases outside the gene matches. Germline CDR1 reads SGHDT; CDR2 reads YYEEEE. The CDR3 spells CASTLDRTEAFF. The CDR3, as DNA: TGTGCCAGCACCCTGGACAGGACTGAAGCTTTCTTT.

This clone qualifies as medium-sized (0.01 to 0.1%). This rearrangement joins TRBV7-2 to TRBJ1-4; 7 bases line up with TRBD1. This CDR3 region has 16 residues. After removal of 2 bases from V and 5 bases from J, the junction contained 8 bases not matched to a gene. The germline V gene encodes CDR1 SGHTA and CDR2 FQGNSA. CDR3 DNA: TGTGCCAGCAGCTTACCTAGGGGGCCGAGCAATGAAAAACTGTTTTTT. Residues: CASSLPRGPSNEKLFF.

V is TRBV7-9 and J is TRBJ2-5, with D unresolved. This CDR3 is built from 13 residues. V was shortened by 0 bases and J by 1 base, with 3 bases between the two germline ends. Germline V gives CDR1 SEHNR, CDR2 FQNEAQ (reference sequence). CDR3 residues: CASSLAIQETQYF. The CDR3 nucleotides read TGTGCCAGCAGCTTAGCTATCCAAGAGACCCAGTACTTC.

This chain's CDR3 is CAWHPGTANSPLHF. The CDR3 DNA follows: TGTGCCTGGCACCCTGGGACAGCTAATTCACCCCTCCACTTT. This sequence joins TRBV30 and TRBJ1-6; TRBD1 matches 7 bases. Losses at the gene ends were 5 bases for V and 6 bases for J; bases not matched to a gene: 7. Germline V gives CDR1 GTSNPN, CDR2 SVGIG (reference sequence). This CDR3 is 14 amino acids long. Full variable domain (rest looked up from reference TRBV30 and TRBJ1-6): SQTIHQWPATLVQPVGSPLSLECTVEGTSNPNLYWYRQAAGRGLQLLFYSVGIGQISSEVPQNLSASRPQDRQFILSSKKLLLSDSGFYLCAWHPGTANSPLHFGNGTRLTVT.

There are a few counts of this clone. V is TRBV2 and J is TRBJ2-7, with D possibly called TRBD1 or TRBD2 (5 bases each). V lost 2 bases, J lost 3 bases, and 14 bases lay in between. Germline-derived CDR1 and CDR2 are SNHLY and FYNNEI. The CDR3 extends over 15 amino acids. The DNA of the CDR3 is TGTGCCAGCAGTGAATCCACACGGGGCAACTACGAGCAGTACTTC. Translating it yields CASSESTRGNYEQYF.

This chain joins TRBV9 and TRBJ2-3; D not resolved. CDR3 length equals 17 residues. Deletions cut 0 bases from V and 0 bases from J, with 14 bases between. The germline CDR1 and CDR2 sequences are SGDLS and YYNGEE. As DNA, the CDR3 is TGTGCCAGCAGCGTAGGGGATACAGTCACTAGCACAGATACGCAGTATTTT. Translated: CASSVGDTVTSTDTQYF.

The J gene is TRBJ2-7, the V gene TRBV13; no firm D call. Germline V gene data show CDR1 as PRHDT and CDR2 as FYEKMQ (reference sequence). Trimming took off 4 bases at V and 4 bases at J, with 17 bases between the two ends. The CDR3 contains 15 residues. DNA for the CDR3: TGTGCCAGCAGCTCCTCAAGGGTGGGGTGGTACGAGCAGTACTTC. Amino acid sequence: CASSSSRVGWYEQYF.

In its sample, this clone was seen once. J is TRBJ1-1 and V is TRBV7-6; D is unresolved. Germline V lookup: CDR1 SGHVS, CDR2 FNYEAQ. The CDR3 spans 14 residues. V was clipped by 0 bases and J by 3 bases, with 8 bases between them. The chain's CDR3 is CASSLAAGDTEAFF. CDR3 coding DNA: TGTGCCAGCAGCTTAGCCGCTGGGGACACTGAAGCTTTCTTT.

The chain uses TRBV18 and TRBJ2-7, with 9 bases lining up with TRBD1. Germline V CDR1 and CDR2: KGHSH, LQKENI. The CDR3 runs to 15 residues. With V trimmed by 1 base and J by 1 base, 2 bases remained unmatched. This CDR3 is CASSPRDRVSYEQYF. CDR3 in DNA: TGTGCCAGCTCACCACGGGACAGGGTATCCTACGAGCAGTACTTC.